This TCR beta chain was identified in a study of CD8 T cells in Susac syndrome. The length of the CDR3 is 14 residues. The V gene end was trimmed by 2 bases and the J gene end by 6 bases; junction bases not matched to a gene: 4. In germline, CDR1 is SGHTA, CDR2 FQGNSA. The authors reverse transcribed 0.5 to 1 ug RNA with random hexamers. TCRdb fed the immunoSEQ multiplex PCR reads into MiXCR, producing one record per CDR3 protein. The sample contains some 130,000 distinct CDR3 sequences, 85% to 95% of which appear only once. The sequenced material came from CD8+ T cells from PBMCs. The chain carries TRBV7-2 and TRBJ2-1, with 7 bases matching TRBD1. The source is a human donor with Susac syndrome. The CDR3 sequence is CASSLLGQLNEQFF. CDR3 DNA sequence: TGTGCCAGCAGCTTACTGGGACAGCTCAATGAGCAGTTCTTC.